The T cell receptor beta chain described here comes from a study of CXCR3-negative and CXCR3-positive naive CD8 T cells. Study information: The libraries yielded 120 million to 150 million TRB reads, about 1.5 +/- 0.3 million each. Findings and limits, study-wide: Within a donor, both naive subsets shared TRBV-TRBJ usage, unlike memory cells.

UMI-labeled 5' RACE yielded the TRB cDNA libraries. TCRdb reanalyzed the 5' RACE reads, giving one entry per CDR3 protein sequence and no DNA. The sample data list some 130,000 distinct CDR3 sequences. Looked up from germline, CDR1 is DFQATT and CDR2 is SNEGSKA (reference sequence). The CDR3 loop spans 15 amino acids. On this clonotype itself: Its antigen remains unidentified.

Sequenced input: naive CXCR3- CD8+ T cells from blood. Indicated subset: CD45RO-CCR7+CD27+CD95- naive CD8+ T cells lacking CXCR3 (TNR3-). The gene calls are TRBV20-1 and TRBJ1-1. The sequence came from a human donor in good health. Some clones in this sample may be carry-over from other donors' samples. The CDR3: CSARDPYGGNTEAFF.